These 23 T cell receptor beta chains were sequenced from one sample in a study of PD-1 blockade in classical Hodgkin lymphoma. Every one of the patients relapsed after autologous stem cell transplantation (brentuximab vedotin exposure was variable). TCRdb's table, derived via immunoSEQ multiplex PCR, lists solely in-frame clones and lacks some. Of under 70,000 clones in the sample, around 88% were seen once. Sequencing was performed on peripheral blood mononuclear cells (PBMCs), taken at baseline. All receptors derive from a human donor with classical Hodgkin lymphoma.

Only a few counts were recorded for this clone. The chain recombines TRBV30 with TRBJ1-4; a possible D gene is TRBD1 (6 bases). The CDR3 consists of 13 residues. The V and J ends lost 1 base and 8 bases respectively, with 11 bases between them. Germline lookup yields CDR1 GTSNPN and CDR2 SVGIG (reference sequence). The CDR3 DNA reads TGTGCCTGGAGTGAACAGGGCGGGGAAAAACTGTTTTTT. It translates to CAWSEQGGEKLFF.

The V call is TRBV6-6, the J call TRBJ2-1; possible D gene TRBD1, 5 bases. The CDR3 has 14 amino acids. The germline gives CDR1 MNHNY, CDR2 SVGAGI (reference sequence). The V and J ends lost 2 bases and 6 bases respectively, with 11 bases between them. The CDR3 DNA reads TGTGCCAGCAGTTACCAGGGATCGGGCAATGAGCAGTTCTTC. Translation gives CASSYQGSGNEQFF.

This chain links TRBV6-5 with TRBJ2-1; 10 positions match TRBD1. The CDR3 loop spans 15 amino acids. V trimming: 6 bases; J trimming: 8 bases; junction bases outside the gene matches: 10. Germline V gene sequence: CDR1 MNHEY, CDR2 SVGAGI. The CDR3 reads CASRRDRGHEYEQFF. The CDR3 DNA follows: TGTGCCAGCAGAAGAGACAGGGGGCATGAATATGAGCAGTTCTTC.

The chain joins TRBV5-1 to TRBJ2-3; TRBD2 is a possible D gene (5 bases). CDR3 length: 13 residues. CDR1 SGHRS and CDR2 YFSETQ come from the germline V gene. V was trimmed by 4 bases and J by 4 bases, leaving 10 bases between them. CDR3 in DNA: TGCGCCAGCAGCCTTAACGGGGCAGATACGCAGTATTTT. Its translation is CASSLNGADTQYF. Full variable domain (outside the CDR3, taken from reference TRBV5-1 and TRBJ2-3): KAGVTQTPRYLIKTRGQQVTLSCSPISGHRSVSWYQQTPGQGLQFLFEYFSETQRNKGNFPGRFSGRQFSNSRSEMNVSTLELGDSALYLCASSLNGADTQYFGPGTRLTVL.

The V and J genes are TRBV7-9 and TRBJ2-5; TRBD1 might be the D (5 bases). CDR1 is SEHNR and CDR2 is FQNEAQ in the germline V gene (reference sequence). The CDR3 length is 13 residues. The V and J ends lost 6 bases and 1 base respectively, with 9 bases between them. The CDR3 reads CASRNQGQETQYF. In DNA, the CDR3 is TGTGCCAGCAGGAATCAGGGCCAAGAGACCCAGTACTTC.

This chain connects TRBV28 to TRBJ1-2, with 7 bases that match TRBD1. Per germline, CDR1 MDHEN and CDR2 SYDVKM. This CDR3 region has 15 residues. Trimming cost V 3 bases and J 7 bases; bases outside gene matches: 11. CDR3 nucleotide sequence: TGTGCCAGCAGTTTCGACAGGGAAGCTCGTTTTGGCTACACCTTC. It yields the protein CASSFDREARFGYTF.

This clone has just a few counts. The chain joins TRBV10-1 to TRBJ1-2, with 9 positions matching TRBD1. In germline, CDR1 is WNHNN, CDR2 SYGVQD (reference sequence). The CDR3 has 18 residues. J lost 1 base, V lost 4 bases, and 13 bases had no gene match. The CDR3 loop is CASSVGTGLERGNYGYTF. CDR3 sequence (DNA): TGCGCCAGCAGTGTCGGGACAGGGCTGGAACGGGGTAACTATGGCTACACCTTC.

The rearrangement uses TRBV2 and TRBJ2-5, with TRBD2 matching 9 bases. V shed 2 bases, J shed 4 bases, and the junction held 5 bases outside the gene matches. The CDR3 loop spans 15 amino acids. From germline, CDR1 is SNHLY and CDR2 FYNNEI. DNA for the CDR3: TGTGCCAGCAGTGAATTGACTAGCGGACCAGAGACCCAGTACTTC. This gives the protein CASSELTSGPETQYF.

The chain employs TRBV13 and TRBJ1-2; tentative D call: TRBD1 (5 bases). Trimming pared 1 base from V and 2 bases from J, leaving 11 bases between. This CDR3 contains 15 residues. Per the germline V gene, CDR1 is PRHDT and CDR2 is FYEKMQ (reference sequence). The CDR3 DNA is TGTGCCAGCAGCTTAGTGTCCAGGGCCAACTATGGCTACACCTTC. Amino acid sequence: CASSLVSRANYGYTF.

The chain employs TRBV2 and TRBJ1-1; possible D gene TRBD1, 5 bases. Trimming shortened V by 3 bases and J by 4 bases, and 18 bases separated the two germline ends. Germline V lookup: CDR1 SNHLY, CDR2 FYNNEI. This CDR3 is 16 amino acids long. The DNA for the CDR3 is TGTGCCAGCAGTGATGGGGAGGGAGGGGATATCACTGAAGCTTTCTTT. It yields the protein CASSDGEGGDITEAFF.

This chain uses TRBV7-9 with TRBJ1-6, with D possibly being TRBD1 (6 bases). The CDR3 loop spans 18 amino acids. CDR1 and CDR2 from the germline V gene are SEHNR and FQNEAQ (reference sequence). The V end lost 5 bases, the J end lost 3 bases, and 20 bases lay between the germline ends. The CDR3, as DNA: TGTGCCAGCAGCCGTCCGGGGGCTGGGACAATCTATAATTCACCCCTCCACTTT. It codes for CASSRPGAGTIYNSPLHF.

The rearrangement uses TRBV28 and TRBJ2-3; 9 bases map to TRBD1. In germline, CDR1 is MDHEN, CDR2 SYDVKM. This CDR3 is built from 15 residues. The J segment lost 2 bases and the V segment lost 5 bases, leaving 5 bases of the junction unmatched. The CDR3 DNA reads TGTGCCAGCAGTGGGACAGGGCGAGACACAGATACGCAGTATTTT. It is translated as CASSGTGRDTDTQYF.

The rearrangement links TRBV4-2 to TRBJ1-3; D gene uncertain. Germline CDR1 is LGHNA and CDR2 is YNFKEQ. The CDR3 runs 14 residues. V was shortened by 5 bases and J by 4 bases, with 12 bases between the two germline ends. The CDR3 here is CASSTFPSGNTIYF. CDR3 in DNA: TGTGCCAGCAGCACTTTTCCCTCAGGAAACACCATATATTTT.

The rearrangement links TRBV6-6 to TRBJ2-2; a weak D match, TRBD2 (5 bases). The ends were cut back, 7 bases at V and 4 bases at J, with 10 bases in the middle. The CDR3 loop spans 13 amino acids. Germline V gene sequence: CDR1 MNHNY, CDR2 SVGAGI (reference sequence). CDR3 protein: CASNNRGTGELFF. In nucleotides, the CDR3 is TGTGCCAGCAACAACCGGGGCACCGGGGAGCTGTTTTTT.

V is TRBV27 and J is TRBJ2-4; the D gene is possibly TRBD2 (5 bases). The V gene's germline CDR1 is MNHEY and CDR2 SMNVEV (reference sequence). V was pared by 4 bases and J by 1 base, with 5 bases between. This CDR3 region has 13 residues. The CDR3 loop is CASSSGAKNIQYF. CDR3 DNA sequence: TGTGCCAGCAGTTCGGGGGCCAAAAACATTCAGTACTTC.

This clone was recorded a few times. V usage is TRBV30 and J usage is TRBJ2-3, with D possibly being TRBD1 (5 bases). Per the germline V gene, CDR1 is GTSNPN and CDR2 is SVGIG (reference sequence). Deletions cut 0 bases from V and 6 bases from J, with 7 bases between. The CDR3 spans 12 residues. The CDR3 DNA reads TGTGCCTGGAGTGTAGGGGCGGATACGCAGTATTTT. Protein: CAWSVGADTQYF.

The chain recombines TRBV4-2 with TRBJ1-1, with D possibly matching TRBD1 (5 bases). CDR1 and CDR2 from the germline V gene are LGHNA and YNFKEQ. The CDR3 consists of 12 residues. The V end was cut by 5 bases, the J end by 5 bases, with 9 bases between. The CDR3 loop reads CASSLGETEAFF. The CDR3, as DNA: TGTGCCAGCAGCTTGGGGGAAACTGAAGCTTTCTTT.

The chain couples TRBV30 to TRBJ2-7; D possibly matches TRBD1 or TRBD2 (5 bases each). This CDR3 is built from 13 residues. Looked up from germline, CDR1 is GTSNPN and CDR2 is SVGIG (reference sequence). V was clipped by 4 bases and J by 3 bases, with 13 bases between them. The CDR3 bases are TGTGCCTGGAAAGGGACCGCGGACTACGAGCAGTACTTC. It specifies CAWKGTADYEQYF.

The V gene is TRBV30, the J gene TRBJ1-5; D gene unclear. There are 16 residues in the CDR3. The V end was cut by 3 bases, the J end by 0 bases, with 15 bases between. Germline CDR1 and CDR2: GTSNPN and SVGIG (reference sequence). The CDR3 DNA reads as TGTGCCTGGAGCAAGGGAATCCTCAATAGCAATCAGCCCCAGCATTTT. Residues: CAWSKGILNSNQPQHF.

This sequence joins TRBV27 and TRBJ2-2; D possibly uses TRBD1 or TRBD2 (6 bases each). The CDR3 length is 17 residues. CDR1 and CDR2 from the germline V gene are MNHEY and SMNVEV (reference sequence). The V gene lost 7 bases and the J gene lost 4 bases, with 22 bases spanning the gap. CDR3 sequence reads: CASTLIGGPSLTGELFF. The CDR3 region has the DNA TGTGCCAGCACCCTCATCGGGGGCCCATCGCTCACCGGGGAGCTGTTTTTT.

The CDR3 protein is CASSLAGTGTYNEQFF. CDR3 in DNA: TGTGCCAGCAGCTTAGCAGGGACAGGAACCTACAATGAGCAGTTCTTC. The chain carries TRBV7-7 and TRBJ2-1; 8 bases are shared with TRBD1. CDR1 SSHAT and CDR2 FNYEAQ come from the germline V gene (reference sequence). The CDR3 consists of 16 residues. V lost 0 bases and J lost 2; bases outside the gene matches: 3.

V usage is TRBV19 and J usage is TRBJ1-1; D may be TRBD1 (5 bases). Germline V gives CDR1 LNHDA, CDR2 SQIVND (reference sequence). This CDR3 is 18 amino acids long. Trimming shortened V by 7 bases and J by 0 bases, and 24 bases separated the two germline ends. The CDR3 region is CASKVREKTGVMNTEAFF. In DNA form, the CDR3 reads TGTGCCAGTAAAGTGAGAGAGAAGACGGGGGTCATGAACACTGAAGCTTTCTTT.

This clone was observed a few times. This sequence joins TRBV30 and TRBJ1-3, with 9 bases aligning to TRBD1. With 4 bases clipped from V and 2 bases from J, the junction kept 3 bases outside the gene matches. CDR1 is GTSNPN and CDR2 is SVGIG in the germline V gene (reference sequence). This CDR3 contains 14 residues. The CDR3 DNA reads as TGTGCCTGGAAGAGACAGGGGGCTGGAAACACCATATATTTT. It yields the protein CAWKRQGAGNTIYF.